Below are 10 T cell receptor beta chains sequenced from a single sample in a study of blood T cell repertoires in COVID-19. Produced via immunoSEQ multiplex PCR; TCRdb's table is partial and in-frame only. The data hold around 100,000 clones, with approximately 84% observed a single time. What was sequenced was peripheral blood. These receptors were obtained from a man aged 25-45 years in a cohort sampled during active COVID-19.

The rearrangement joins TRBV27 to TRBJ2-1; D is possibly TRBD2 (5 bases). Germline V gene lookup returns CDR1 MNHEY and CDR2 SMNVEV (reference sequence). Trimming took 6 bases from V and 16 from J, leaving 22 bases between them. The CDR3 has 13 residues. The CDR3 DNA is TGTGCCAGCAGCCCCCCAGGACTCTGGAACCCATTCTTC. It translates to CASSPPGLWNPFF.

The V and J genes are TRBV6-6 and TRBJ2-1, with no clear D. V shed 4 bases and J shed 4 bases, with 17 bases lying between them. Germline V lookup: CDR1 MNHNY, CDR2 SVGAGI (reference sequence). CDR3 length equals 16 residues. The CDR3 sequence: CASSLIAPQSYNEQFF. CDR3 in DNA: TGTGCCAGCAGTTTGATAGCCCCGCAATCTTACAATGAGCAGTTCTTC.

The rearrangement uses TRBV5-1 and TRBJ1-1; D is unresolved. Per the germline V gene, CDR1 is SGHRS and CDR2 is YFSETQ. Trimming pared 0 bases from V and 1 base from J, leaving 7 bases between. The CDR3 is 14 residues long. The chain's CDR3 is CASSLVQQNTEAFF. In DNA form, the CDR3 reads TGCGCCAGCAGCTTGGTACAGCAGAACACTGAAGCTTTCTTT.

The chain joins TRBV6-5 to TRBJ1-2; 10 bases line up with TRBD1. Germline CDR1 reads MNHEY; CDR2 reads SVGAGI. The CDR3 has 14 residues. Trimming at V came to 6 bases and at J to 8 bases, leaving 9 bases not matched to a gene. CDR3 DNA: TGTGCCAGCAGAAGGGCGACAGGGGGCCTAGGCTACACCTTC. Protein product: CASRRATGGLGYTF.

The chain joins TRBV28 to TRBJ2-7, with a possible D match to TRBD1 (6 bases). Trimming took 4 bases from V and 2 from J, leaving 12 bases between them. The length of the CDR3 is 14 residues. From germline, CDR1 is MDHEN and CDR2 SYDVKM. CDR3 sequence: CASSWDTLTYEQYF. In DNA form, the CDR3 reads TGTGCCAGCAGTTGGGACACCCTAACCTACGAGCAGTACTTC. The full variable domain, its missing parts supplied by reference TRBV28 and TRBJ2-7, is DVKVTQSSRYLVKRTGEKVFLECVQDMDHENMFWYRQDPGLGLRLIYFSYDVKMKEKGDIPEGYSVSREKKERFSLILESASTNQTSMYLCASSWDTLTYEQYFGPGTRLTVT.

The CDR3 is CASRTATFEAFF. In DNA form, the CDR3 reads TGTGCCAGTAGGACAGCCACCTTCGAAGCTTTCTTT. The V and J genes are TRBV10-3 and TRBJ1-1, with TRBD1 as a possible D gene (6 bases). CDR1 ENHRY and CDR2 SYGVKD come from the germline V gene. Trimming left V 10 bases short and J 8 bases short, with 17 bases between. The CDR3 is made up of 12 amino acids.

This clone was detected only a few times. The CDR3 is CASTESGGANQPQHF. CDR3 bases: TGCGCCAGCACTGAATCTGGGGGCGCCAATCAGCCCCAGCATTTT. The J gene is TRBJ1-5, the V gene TRBV10-2; D is possibly TRBD1 (6 bases). CDR1 is WSHSY, CDR2 SAAADI, per germline. CDR3 length: 15 residues. The germline V and J ends were trimmed by 7 bases and 3 bases, with 16 bases remaining between them.

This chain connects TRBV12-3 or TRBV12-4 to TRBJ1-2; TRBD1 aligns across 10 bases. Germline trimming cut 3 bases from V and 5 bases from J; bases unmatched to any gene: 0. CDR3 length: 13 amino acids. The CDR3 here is CASSLGQGYGYTF. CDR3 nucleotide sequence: TGTGCCAGCAGTTTGGGACAGGGGTATGGCTACACCTTC.

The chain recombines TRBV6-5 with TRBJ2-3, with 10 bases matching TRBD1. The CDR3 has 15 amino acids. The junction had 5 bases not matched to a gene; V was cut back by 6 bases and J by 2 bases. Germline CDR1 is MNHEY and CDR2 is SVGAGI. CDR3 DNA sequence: TGTGCCAGCAGCCGGACAGGGGGGTACACAGATACGCAGTATTTT. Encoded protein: CASSRTGGYTDTQYF.

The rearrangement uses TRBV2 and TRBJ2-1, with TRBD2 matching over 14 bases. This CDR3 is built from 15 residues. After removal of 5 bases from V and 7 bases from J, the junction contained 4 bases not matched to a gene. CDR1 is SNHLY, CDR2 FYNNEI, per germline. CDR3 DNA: TGTGCCAGCAGTCGACTAGCGGGGGGGCCTAATGAGCAGTTCTTC. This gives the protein CASSRLAGGPNEQFF.